This T cell receptor beta chain was found in a study of blood T cells in healthy people across ages. On the study more broadly: Capture via template switching afforded approximately one barcoded beta molecule per two T cells.

For the second PCR, which ran for roughly 6 to 11 cycles, a sample-barcoded 5' primer and a J-beta primer mix were used. MiXCR was run by TCRdb on the 5' RACE reads, yielding one entry per CDR3 protein. Of some 880,000 distinct CDR3 sequences listed, roughly 35% are singletons. Note on this clonotype: The antigen is not known.

Between the trimmed V and J ends, which lost 5 bases and 2 bases, there was a span of 18 bases. The CDR3 is 16 residues long. General observations from the study: With donor CMV status unknown, expanded clonotype changes were possibly confounded.

The clonotype was recovered from a man younger than 35 in good health. The chain is built from TRBV12-3 or TRBV12-4 and TRBJ1-2; D uncertain. Sequenced: blood. CDR3 sequence (DNA): TGTGCCAGCAGTCCGAGAATGCGGGCGGGGAACTATGGCTACACCTTC. Amino acid sequence: CASSPRMRAGNYGYTF.